The next 7 T cell receptor beta chains were all read from a single sample in a study of cytomegalovirus exposure and HLA in healthy donors. In the PCR, 60 Vbeta and 13 Jbeta primers were used. Clones were read by immunoSEQ multiplex PCR, and TCRdb kept only the in-frame ones, dropping some. The table lists about 46,000 clones. Sequences were obtained from PBMCs. These receptors all stem from a woman between 40 and 55 years old in good health and CMV-seronegative.

V and J are TRBV5-1 and TRBJ1-2, with 10 bases fitting TRBD1. The V gene's germline CDR1 is SGHRS and CDR2 YFSETQ. CDR3 length: 14 amino acids. The J segment lost 4 bases and the V segment lost 4 bases, leaving 4 bases of the junction unmatched. The CDR3 region is CASSPWTGGYGYTF. The CDR3 DNA is TGCGCCAGCAGCCCATGGACAGGGGGCTATGGCTACACCTTC.

This rearrangement joins TRBV27 to TRBJ2-7; the match to TRBD2 covers 7 bases. The CDR3 is 14 residues long. J lost 2 bases, V lost 3 bases, and 4 bases had no gene match. Germline CDR1 MNHEY, CDR2 SMNVEV (reference sequence). CDR3 coding DNA: TGTGCCAGCAGTTTTGGGAGGGGAGCCTACGAGCAGTACTTC. Translated: CASSFGRGAYEQYF.

The chain recombines TRBV10-3 with TRBJ1-4; no clear D gene. This CDR3 contains 13 residues. The V gene lost 7 bases and the J gene lost 3 bases, with 9 bases spanning the gap. Germline V gene sequence: CDR1 ENHRY, CDR2 SYGVKD. This CDR3 reads CAINGEANEKLFF. In DNA form, the CDR3 reads TGTGCCATCAACGGGGAAGCTAATGAAAAACTGTTTTTT.

The gene calls are TRBV27 and TRBJ2-1; D is perhaps TRBD2 (6 bases). The CDR3 is made up of 12 amino acids. Germline values: CDR1 MNHEY, CDR2 SMNVEV (reference sequence). Between the trimmed V and J ends, which lost 2 bases and 10 bases, there was a span of 9 bases. CDR3 protein: CASSLVRGEQFF. Written as DNA, the CDR3 is TGTGCCAGCAGTTTAGTCCGGGGGGAGCAGTTCTTC.

The chain is built from TRBV19 and TRBJ1-2; D unresolved. Looked up from germline, CDR1 is LNHDA and CDR2 is SQIVND (reference sequence). This CDR3 contains 11 residues. V lost 8 bases, J lost 11 bases, and 15 bases lay in between. The CDR3 here is CASGVDRGYTF. The CDR3 coding sequence is TGTGCCAGTGGCGTAGACCGAGGGTACACCTTC.

The chain joins TRBV4-1 to TRBJ2-7; 9 bases map to TRBD2. CDR1 MGHRA and CDR2 YSYEKL come from the germline V gene. The CDR3 has 15 residues. The J segment lost 3 bases and the V segment lost 1 base, leaving 4 bases of the junction unmatched. This CDR3 reads CASSQVWREGYEQYF. The DNA of the CDR3 is TGCGCCAGCAGCCAAGTCTGGCGGGAGGGCTACGAGCAGTACTTC.

The chain is built from TRBV4-3 and TRBJ2-2; maybe TRBD1 (6 bases). Germline V gives CDR1 LGHNA, CDR2 YSLEER. V was pared by 4 bases and J by 2 bases, with 14 bases between. The CDR3 covers 16 residues. The CDR3, as DNA: TGCGCCAGCAGCCGCCAGCGGACAGCAAACACCGGGGAGCTGTTTTTT. It yields the protein CASSRQRTANTGELFF.